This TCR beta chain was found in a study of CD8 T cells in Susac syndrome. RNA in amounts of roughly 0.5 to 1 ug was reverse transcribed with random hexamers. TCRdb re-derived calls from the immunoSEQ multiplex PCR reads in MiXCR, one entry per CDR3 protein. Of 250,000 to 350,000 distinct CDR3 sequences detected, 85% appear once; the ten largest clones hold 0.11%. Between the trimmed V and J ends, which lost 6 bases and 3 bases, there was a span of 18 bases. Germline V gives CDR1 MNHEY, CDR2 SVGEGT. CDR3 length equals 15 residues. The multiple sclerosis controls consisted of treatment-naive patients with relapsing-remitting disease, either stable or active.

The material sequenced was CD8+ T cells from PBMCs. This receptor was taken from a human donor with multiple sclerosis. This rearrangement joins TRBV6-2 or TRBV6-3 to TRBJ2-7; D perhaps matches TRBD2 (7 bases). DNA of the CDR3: TGTGCCAGCAGCGGGGGCGGGAGTACAGTCTACGAGCAGTACTTC. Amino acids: CASSGGGSTVYEQYF.